This T cell receptor (beta chain) was recovered during a study of T cell clones after liver transplantation. Across the whole study: Samples came from ITN030ST, which attempted immunosuppression withdrawal within 2 years of liver transplantation. Broader study findings: Migration into the graft, not deletion, may explain lost graft donor-reactive T cells.

The method was immunoSEQ multiplex PCR; TCRdb's version includes in-frame clones alone and lacks a portion of them. Among about 51,000 clones listed, about 86% were seen once. About this clone: Its antigen is undetermined.

Germline V gives CDR1 SGHDT, CDR2 YYEEEE. The CDR3 runs to 16 residues. Germline trimming cut 5 bases from V and 0 bases from J; bases unmatched to any gene: 6. The sequence came from a human patient who received a liver transplant. Certain T cells may be donor cells from the graft. The chain is built from TRBV5-6 and TRBJ2-7; 12 bases are shared with TRBD2. The sequencing here drew on CD8+ T cells from blood, taken 12 months after liver transplant. CDR3 bases: TGTGCCAGCAGTGGGACTAGCGGGCTTAGCTCCTACGAGCAGTACTTC. Residues: CASSGTSGLSSYEQYF.